The 32 T cell receptor beta chains in this list originate from one sample, sequenced in a study of cytomegalovirus exposure and HLA in healthy donors. In the PCR, 60 Vbeta and 13 Jbeta primers were used. Sequencing used immunoSEQ multiplex PCR; TCRdb keeps in-frame clones, though not all of them. The table includes under 200,000 clones, 70% to 90% detected once. Sequencing input: PBMCs. These receptors all come from a man aged 18-30 years in good health and CMV-seropositive.

The J gene is TRBJ2-7, the V gene TRBV19; 7 positions agree with TRBD1. The J segment lost 3 bases and the V segment lost 3 bases, leaving 2 bases of the junction unmatched. This CDR3 has 13 amino acids. Germline V gives CDR1 LNHDA, CDR2 SQIVND (reference sequence). CDR3: CASSMAGGYEQYF. The DNA of the CDR3 is TGTGCCAGTAGTATGGCAGGGGGCTACGAGCAGTACTTC.

This clone was seen just once. This sequence joins TRBV25-1 and TRBJ2-2, with a weak D call TRBD1 (6 bases). Germline CDR1 MGHDK, CDR2 SYGVNS. The V end was cut by 3 bases, the J end by 7 bases, with 18 bases between. CDR3 length: 16 residues. CDR3 sequence (DNA): TGTGCCAGCAGTGACCCTCAGGACAGTTCAGGCGGGGAGCTGTTTTTT. This sequence encodes CASSDPQDSSGGELFF.

The CDR3 DNA reads as TGTGCCAGCAGCATGGGACAACTACAAGAGACCCAGTACTTC. Protein product: CASSMGQLQETQYF. This chain connects TRBV7-7 to TRBJ2-5, with D perhaps TRBD1 (6 bases). With 5 bases removed from V and 2 bases from J, the gap between germline ends came to 12 bases. Germline CDR1 reads SSHAT; CDR2 reads FNYEAQ (reference sequence). The CDR3 is 14 amino acids.

This clone was counted many times. The chain combines TRBV12-5 with TRBJ2-7, with no clear D. Germline CDR1 LGHNT, CDR2 FRNRAP. The CDR3 extends over 13 amino acids. With 3 bases removed from V and 6 bases from J, the gap between germline ends came to 12 bases. The DNA of the CDR3 is TGTGCTAGTGGTTTAATTAGTGGTGGCGAGCAGTACTTC. It encodes CASGLISGGEQYF.

V is TRBV5-1 and J is TRBJ1-2; TRBD1 matches at 10 bases. CDR1 is SGHRS, CDR2 YFSETQ, per germline. V gave up 4 bases and J gave up 3 bases; unmatched junction bases: 6. The CDR3 covers 15 residues. In DNA form, the CDR3 reads TGCGCCAGCAGCACGACAGGGGGCGCAGACTATGGCTACACCTTC. Encoded protein: CASSTTGGADYGYTF.

This sequence joins TRBV7-8 and TRBJ2-2, with D unresolved. Deletions cut 2 bases from V and 2 bases from J, with 12 bases between. Germline CDR1 reads SGHVS; CDR2 reads FQNEAQ. This CDR3 has 16 amino acids. The CDR3 region has the DNA TGTGCCAGCAGCTTAATAAGGATACTAAACACCGGGGAGCTGTTTTTT. Translation: CASSLIRILNTGELFF.

Only a few counts were recorded for this clone. The V and J genes are TRBV5-6 and TRBJ2-7, with D possibly being TRBD1 (6 bases). CDR1 and CDR2 (germline): SGHDT, YYEEEE. V was trimmed by 1 base and J by 5 bases, leaving 7 bases between them. The CDR3 extends over 12 amino acids. The CDR3 bases are TGTGCCAGCAGCTTGCCAGGGGACGAGCAGTACTTC. This encodes CASSLPGDEQYF.

The CDR3 region is CASSSQRTGYNEQFF. CDR3 sequence (DNA): TGTGCCAGCAGCTCACAGAGAACAGGTTACAATGAGCAGTTCTTC. The chain carries TRBV27 and TRBJ2-1, with D possibly being TRBD1 (5 bases). CDR1 is MNHEY and CDR2 is SMNVEV in the germline V gene (reference sequence). The CDR3 is 15 residues long. Trimming stripped 6 bases from V and 4 bases from J, with 16 bases between.

The rearrangement uses TRBV4-3 and TRBJ1-1; D not resolved. CDR1 and CDR2 (germline): LGHNA, YSLEER. The CDR3 has 16 amino acids. The V and J ends lost 4 bases and 6 bases respectively, with 21 bases between them. CDR3 loop: CASSRQTLGGSPEAFF. DNA for the CDR3: TGCGCCAGCAGCCGGCAAACGCTGGGAGGGAGCCCTGAAGCTTTCTTT.

The gene calls are TRBV2 and TRBJ1-4; TRBD1 aligns across 7 bases. The germline gives CDR1 SNHLY, CDR2 FYNNEI. The CDR3 loop spans 15 amino acids. V gave up 5 bases and J gave up 8 bases; unmatched junction bases: 11. CDR3 loop: CASSKTGATLEKLFF. In DNA, the CDR3 is TGTGCCAGCAGTAAAACAGGGGCGACCCTGGAAAAACTGTTTTTT.

J is TRBJ2-7 and V is TRBV20-1; 8 nucleotides align to TRBD2. Trimming cost V 6 bases and J 6 bases; bases outside gene matches: 4. The CDR3 has 11 residues. CDR1 and CDR2 (germline): DFQATT, SNEGSKA (reference sequence). This CDR3 is CSAPGTSEQYF. Written as DNA, the CDR3 is TGCAGTGCACCTGGGACTAGCGAGCAGTACTTC.

J is TRBJ2-7 and V is TRBV7-9; possibly TRBD1 for D (6 bases). Looked up from germline, CDR1 is SEHNR and CDR2 is FQNEAQ (reference sequence). The length of the CDR3 is 12 residues. V was clipped by 5 bases and J by 4 bases, with 9 bases between them. CDR3 nucleotide sequence: TGTGCCAGCAGCGACAGGCTGTACGAGCAGTACTTC. It codes for CASSDRLYEQYF.

The V call is TRBV4-2, the J call TRBJ2-4; 7 positions agree with TRBD1. The CDR3 sequence is 14 residues long. Germline V gene lookup returns CDR1 LGHNA and CDR2 YNFKEQ. Germline trimming cut 2 bases from V and 6 bases from J; bases unmatched to any gene: 4. DNA of the CDR3: TGTGCCAGCAGCCAAAACGACAGGGTAAACATTCAGTACTTC. This sequence encodes CASSQNDRVNIQYF.

This rearrangement joins TRBV2 to TRBJ1-5; no reliable D call. The germline V gene encodes CDR1 SNHLY and CDR2 FYNNEI. The CDR3 covers 14 residues. V was shortened by 3 bases and J by 6 bases, with 12 bases between the two germline ends. The CDR3 coding sequence is TGTGCCAGCAGTGACCGGGTCAGAACTCAGCCCCAGCATTTT. It encodes CASSDRVRTQPQHF.

The chain has TRBV18 and TRBJ1-3; D is uncertain. The germline V gene has CDR1 KGHSH and CDR2 LQKENI. This CDR3 has 16 amino acids. The V end lost 5 bases, the J end lost 2 bases, and 16 bases lay between the germline ends. The CDR3 sequence is CASSSRRWLTGNTIYF. CDR3 bases: TGTGCCAGCTCATCGAGGAGATGGTTGACTGGAAACACCATATATTTT.

This clone is a singleton in its sample. The CDR3 loop is CASSSTGVDGYTF. CDR3 nucleotides: TGTGCCAGCAGTTCGACAGGCGTGGATGGCTACACCTTC. The rearrangement links TRBV27 to TRBJ1-2; TRBD1 is a possible D gene (6 bases). The V and J ends lost 4 bases and 6 bases respectively, with 12 bases between them. This CDR3 is 13 amino acids long. The germline CDR1 and CDR2 sequences are MNHEY and SMNVEV (reference sequence).

The chain combines TRBV7-2 with TRBJ2-2; unclear D gene. Germline assignment: CDR1 SGHTA and CDR2 FQGNSA. Deletions cut 2 bases from V and 6 bases from J, with 7 bases between. The CDR3 consists of 13 residues. The CDR3 sequence: CASSLIISGELFF. In DNA form, the CDR3 reads TGTGCCAGCAGCTTAATTATATCCGGGGAGCTGTTTTTT.

J is TRBJ1-2 and V is TRBV7-9, with TRBD1 matching over 7 bases. V shed 5 bases, J shed 8 bases, and the junction held 5 bases outside the gene matches. Germline V gives CDR1 SEHNR, CDR2 FQNEAQ (reference sequence). This CDR3 has 12 amino acids. Written as DNA, the CDR3 is TGTGCCAGCAGCGGATACAGGGGCGGCTACACCTTC. This codes for CASSGYRGGYTF.

The chain links TRBV27 to TRBJ1-2; D not resolved. The CDR3 covers 13 residues. V was clipped by 8 bases and J by 7 bases, with 17 bases between them. Germline V gives CDR1 MNHEY, CDR2 SMNVEV (reference sequence). CDR3 in DNA: TGTGCCAGCGGGCCGGGAACTGCTGGTGGCTACACCTTC. Its translation is CASGPGTAGGYTF.

The chain employs TRBV30 and TRBJ1-6, with TRBD1 matching 10 bases. The CDR3 loop spans 13 amino acids. Germline V gene data show CDR1 as GTSNPN and CDR2 as SVGIG (reference sequence). V lost 0 bases to trimming and J lost 11 bases; unmatched junction nucleotides: 1. The CDR3 DNA sequence: TGTGCCTGGAGTGTCGGGACAGGGGCACCCCTCCACTTT. This gives the protein CAWSVGTGAPLHF.

This chain uses TRBV11-3 with TRBJ1-6; 9 bases are shared with TRBD1. The germline gives CDR1 SGHNT, CDR2 YENEEA. The CDR3 has 16 amino acids. J was trimmed by 9 bases and V by 5 bases; bases with no gene match: 11. Written as DNA, the CDR3 is TGTGCCAGCAGCCCAAGGACAGGGGCCCAGAGTTCACCCCTCCACTTT. Translated: CASSPRTGAQSSPLHF.

This clone has more than one count but fewer than ten. The chain joins TRBV7-3 to TRBJ1-2; a weak D match, TRBD1 (6 bases). The germline gives CDR1 SGHTA, CDR2 FQGTGA. The V end was cut by 2 bases, the J end by 5 bases, with 12 bases between. The CDR3 runs to 14 residues. Here the CDR3 DNA reads TGTGCCAGCAGCTTAGGCCCAACAGGGTATGGCTACACCTTC. This codes for CASSLGPTGYGYTF.

The chain carries TRBV9 and TRBJ2-3; tentative D call: TRBD1 (6 bases). The CDR3 is 13 amino acids. In germline, CDR1 is SGDLS, CDR2 YYNGEE. The V and J ends lost 2 bases and 6 bases respectively, with 10 bases between them. The CDR3 bases are TGTGCCAGCAGCGTCGGGCAGGGGGATACGCAGTATTTT. It encodes CASSVGQGDTQYF. The whole variable domain, remainder taken from reference TRBV9 and TRBJ2-3, is DSGVTQTPKHLITATGQRVTLRCSPRSGDLSVYWYQQSLDQGLQFLIQYYNGEERAKGNILERFSAQQFPDLHSELNLSSLELGDSALYFCASSVGQGDTQYFGPGTRLTVL.

The rearrangement links TRBV27 to TRBJ2-2; perhaps TRBD1 as D (6 bases). The germline V gene has CDR1 MNHEY and CDR2 SMNVEV (reference sequence). Trimming shortened V by 2 bases and J by 4 bases, and 11 bases separated the two germline ends. The CDR3 length is 15 residues. The CDR3 protein is CASSLNRVSTGELFF. Written as DNA, the CDR3 is TGTGCCAGCAGTTTAAACAGGGTTAGCACCGGGGAGCTGTTTTTT.

This chain uses TRBV9 with TRBJ2-2, with D possibly being TRBD1 (5 bases). CDR1 is SGDLS, CDR2 YYNGEE, per germline. Between the trimmed V and J ends, which lost 4 bases and 5 bases, there was a span of 9 bases. The CDR3 covers 13 residues. CDR3 sequence reads: CASSFRGTGELFF. CDR3 DNA sequence: TGTGCCAGCAGCTTTAGGGGAACCGGGGAGCTGTTTTTT.

Comment on this clone: At one boundary the junction diverges from the germline segment, which might be a read error. This chain joins TRBV9 and TRBJ2-1, with D possibly being TRBD2 (5 bases). This CDR3 spans 12 amino acids. The V gene's germline CDR1 is SGDLS and CDR2 YYNGEE. CDR3 amino acids: CASSLTVGAKVF. DNA for the CDR3: TGTGCCAGCAGCCTCACAGTGGGAGCCAAGGTCTTC.

The chain uses TRBV9 and TRBJ1-5; 9 nucleotides align to TRBD1. This CDR3 spans 17 amino acids. The germline gives CDR1 SGDLS, CDR2 YYNGEE. J gave up 0 bases and V 4 bases, and 8 bases lay outside the gene matches. The CDR3 region is CASSRTGEFNSNQPQHF. The CDR3 DNA is TGTGCCAGCAGCCGGACAGGGGAATTTAATAGCAATCAGCCCCAGCATTTT.

The V and J genes are TRBV27 and TRBJ2-3, with D hard to call. The V gene's germline CDR1 is MNHEY and CDR2 SMNVEV (reference sequence). Trimming removed 2 bases from V and 6 bases from J, with 9 bases in between. This CDR3 is 13 amino acids long. The CDR3 DNA follows: TGTGCCAGCAGTTTAACCCGTCGGGATACGCAGTATTTT. It is translated as CASSLTRRDTQYF.

The chain employs TRBV6-5 and TRBJ2-3, with 9 bases aligning to TRBD1. The V segment lost 7 bases and the J segment 8 bases; nucleotides outside the gene matches: 7. The CDR3 is 13 amino acids. Per the germline V gene, CDR1 is MNHEY and CDR2 is SVGAGI. CDR3 bases: TGTGCCAGCACCACCGGACAGGGGATTACGCAGTATTTT. Its protein is CASTTGQGITQYF.

The chain joins TRBV11-2 to TRBJ1-1, with 8 bases that match TRBD1. The germline CDR1 and CDR2 sequences are SGHAT and FQNNGV. Trimming took 6 bases from V and 1 from J; bases not matched to a gene: 10. This CDR3 spans 16 amino acids. The CDR3 spells CASSSPTGTGNTEAFF. Here the CDR3 DNA reads TGTGCCAGCAGTTCTCCGACCGGGACAGGGAACACTGAAGCTTTCTTT.

The chain carries TRBV5-1 and TRBJ2-7; 8 bases align to TRBD1. V was pared by 1 base and J by 3 bases, with 3 bases of the junction left unmatched. This CDR3 has 14 amino acids. In germline, CDR1 is SGHRS, CDR2 YFSETQ. In DNA, the CDR3 is TGCGCCAGCAGCTTGAATACAGGGGGCTACGAGCAGTACTTC. Translating it yields CASSLNTGGYEQYF.

This chain connects TRBV19 to TRBJ2-2, with 11 bases identical to TRBD2. The germline V gene encodes CDR1 LNHDA and CDR2 SQIVND (reference sequence). The CDR3 covers 18 residues. Germline trimming cut 6 bases from V and 3 bases from J; bases unmatched to any gene: 12. The CDR3 is CASRPSGASGGYTGELFF. In DNA, the CDR3 is TGTGCCAGTAGACCCTCCGGGGCTAGCGGGGGGTACACCGGGGAGCTGTTTTTT.